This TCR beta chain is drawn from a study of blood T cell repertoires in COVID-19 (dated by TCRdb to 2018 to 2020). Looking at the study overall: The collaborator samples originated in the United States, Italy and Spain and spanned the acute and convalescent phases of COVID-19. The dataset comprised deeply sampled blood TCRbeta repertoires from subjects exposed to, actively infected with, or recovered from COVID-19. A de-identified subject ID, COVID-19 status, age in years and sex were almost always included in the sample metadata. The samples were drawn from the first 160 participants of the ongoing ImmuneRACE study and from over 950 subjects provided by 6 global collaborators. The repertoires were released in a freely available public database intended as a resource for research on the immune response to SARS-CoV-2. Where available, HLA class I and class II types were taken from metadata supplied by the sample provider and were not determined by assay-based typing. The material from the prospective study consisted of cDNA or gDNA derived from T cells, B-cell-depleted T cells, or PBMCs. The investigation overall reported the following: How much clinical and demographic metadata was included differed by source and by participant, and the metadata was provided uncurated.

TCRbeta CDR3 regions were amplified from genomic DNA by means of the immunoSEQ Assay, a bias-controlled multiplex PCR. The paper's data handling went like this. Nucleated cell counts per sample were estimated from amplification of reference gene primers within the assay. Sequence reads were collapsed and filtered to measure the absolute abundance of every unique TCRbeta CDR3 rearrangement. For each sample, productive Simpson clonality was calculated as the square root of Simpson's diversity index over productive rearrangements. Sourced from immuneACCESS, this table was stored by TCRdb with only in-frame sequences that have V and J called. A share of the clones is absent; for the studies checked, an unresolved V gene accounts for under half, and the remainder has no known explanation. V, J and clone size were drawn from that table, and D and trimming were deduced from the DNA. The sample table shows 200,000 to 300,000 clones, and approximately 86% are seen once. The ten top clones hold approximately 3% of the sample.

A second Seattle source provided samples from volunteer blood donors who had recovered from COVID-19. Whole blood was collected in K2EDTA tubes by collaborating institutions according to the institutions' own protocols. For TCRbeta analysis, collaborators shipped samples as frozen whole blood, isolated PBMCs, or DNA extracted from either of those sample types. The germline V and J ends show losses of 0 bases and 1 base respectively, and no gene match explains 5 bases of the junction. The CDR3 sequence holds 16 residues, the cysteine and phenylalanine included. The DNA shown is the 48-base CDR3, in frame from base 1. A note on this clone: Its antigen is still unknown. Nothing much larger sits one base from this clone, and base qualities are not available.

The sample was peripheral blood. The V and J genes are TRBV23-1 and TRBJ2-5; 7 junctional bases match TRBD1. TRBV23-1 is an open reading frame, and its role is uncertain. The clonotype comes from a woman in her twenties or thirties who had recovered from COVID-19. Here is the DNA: TGCGCCAGCAGTCAATCGCAGACAGGGCTCCAAGAGACCCAGTACTTC. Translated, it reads CASSQSQTGLQETQYF.